Presented here are 20 T cell receptor beta chains from one specimen sequenced in a study of identical twins. One entry per CDR3 protein, called by TCRdb with MiXCR from the 5' RACE reads. The data hold nearly 650,000 distinct CDR3 sequences, with 7% to 7.5% observed a single time. The sample was also linked to a second study, of yellow fever vaccine responses in identical twins.

Sequencing was done on a sample of PBMCs. Receptor source: a young woman in good health.

This clonotype was counted many times. The chain employs TRBV5-1 and TRBJ2-7; no definite D call. There are 14 residues in the CDR3. V was clipped by 1 base and J by 2 bases, with 10 bases between them. Germline-derived CDR1 and CDR2 are SGHRS and YFSETQ. The CDR3 is CASSLFARTYEQYF. For the CDR3, the DNA is TGCGCCAGCAGCTTGTTCGCGAGAACCTACGAGCAGTACTTC.

The chain uses TRBV24-1 and TRBJ2-1; possibly TRBD1 for D (7 bases). The germline gives CDR1 KGHDR, CDR2 SFDVKD. The CDR3 is 12 residues long. V shed 12 bases and J shed 7 bases, with 15 bases lying between them. The CDR3 DNA reads TGTGCCGCAGGGGGGCGCCGGAATGAGCAGTTCTTC. Translation gives CAAGGRRNEQFF.

This clonotype turned up a few times. The rearrangement uses TRBV27 and TRBJ2-3; maybe TRBD2 (6 bases). CDR3 size: 17 residues. The ends were cut back, 0 bases at V and 2 bases at J, with 15 bases in the middle. CDR1 and CDR2 from the germline V gene are MNHEY and SMNVEV (reference sequence). The CDR3 DNA reads as TGTGCCAGCAGTTTATCGATTAGCGGCGGACACACAGATACGCAGTATTTT. Translation gives CASSLSISGGHTDTQYF.

This chain links TRBV15 with TRBJ2-3; 11 positions match TRBD1. Germline V lookup: CDR1 LNHNV, CDR2 YYDKDF (reference sequence). V lost 5 bases, J lost 5 bases, and 6 bases stayed unmatched. The CDR3 spans 15 residues. The CDR3: CATSGQGAGQDTQYF. CDR3 DNA: TGTGCCACCAGCGGACAGGGGGCAGGACAAGATACGCAGTATTTT. The variable domain in full, completed from reference TRBV15 and TRBJ2-3, reads DAMVIQNPRYQVTQFGKPVTLSCSQTLNHNVMYWYQQKSSQAPKLLFHYYDKDFNNEADTPDNFQSRRPNTSFCFLDIRSPGLGDTAMYLCATSGQGAGQDTQYFGPGTRLTVL.

This rearrangement joins TRBV11-2 to TRBJ2-2; 10 nucleotides align to TRBD1. V was clipped by 5 bases and J by 7 bases; unmatched bases: 10. Germline V CDR1 and CDR2: SGHAT, FQNNGV. The CDR3 contains 16 residues. The CDR3 loop is CASSARDRGGIGELFF. The CDR3, as DNA: TGTGCCAGCAGCGCCCGGGACAGGGGCGGGATCGGGGAGCTGTTTTTT.

This clonotype has ten or more counts. The chain uses TRBV19 and TRBJ1-6, with D maybe TRBD1 (5 bases). With 4 bases removed from V and 6 bases from J, the gap between germline ends came to 7 bases. CDR3 length equals 13 residues. Germline CDR1 and CDR2: LNHDA and SQIVND (reference sequence). Written as DNA, the CDR3 is TGTGCCAGTAGTAGGGGACCTAATTCACCCCTCCACTTT. Protein: CASSRGPNSPLHF.

There are many counts of this clonotype. The V and J genes are TRBV10-3 and TRBJ1-2, with D unclear. Germline CDR1 is ENHRY and CDR2 is SYGVKD. V lost 3 bases and J 1 base, leaving 6 bases between the germline ends. The CDR3 sequence is 13 residues long. The CDR3 region has the DNA TGTGCCATCAGTGAAGAGAGTAACTATGGCTACACCTTC. This encodes CAISEESNYGYTF.

This clonotype was observed many times. V usage is TRBV10-2 and J usage is TRBJ1-3; a weak D match, TRBD1 (6 bases). Trimming left V 10 bases short and J 2 bases short, with 15 bases between. Germline V gives CDR1 WSHSY, CDR2 SAAADI. The length of the CDR3 is 14 residues. In nucleotides, the CDR3 is TGCGCCACTGGGGGCGGAGGGACTGGAAACACCATATATTTT. Translated, it gives CATGGGGTGNTIYF.

This clonotype was seen a handful of times. This chain connects TRBV20-1 to TRBJ1-5; a weak D match, TRBD1 (5 bases). Deletions cut 3 bases from V and 4 bases from J, with 7 bases between. The germline V gene encodes CDR1 DFQATT and CDR2 SNEGSKA (reference sequence). The CDR3 length is 12 residues. The CDR3 here is CSASRTNQPQHF. The CDR3 DNA sequence: TGCAGTGCTAGCCGGACAAATCAGCCCCAGCATTTT.

For the CDR3, the DNA is TGTGCCTGCCGTAAGAATGAGGGACAGGGCGAACAGAACTATGGCTACACCTTC. Protein sequence: CACRKNEGQGEQNYGYTF. The V and J genes are TRBV3-1 and TRBJ1-2; 9 bases align to TRBD1. Germline CDR1 and CDR2: LGHDT and YNNKEL (reference sequence). Trimming removed 11 bases from V and 2 bases from J; junction bases left unmatched: 21. The CDR3 covers 18 residues.

V gene TRBV9 combines with J gene TRBJ1-2, with 7 bases that match TRBD1. The germline V gene has CDR1 SGDLS and CDR2 YYNGEE. CDR3 length: 15 residues. V was pared by 4 bases and J by 1 base, with 7 bases of the junction left unmatched. The CDR3 DNA is TGTGCCAGCAGCCTTCGGGCAGGGGGTAACTATGGCTACACCTTC. Protein sequence: CASSLRAGGNYGYTF.

There are a few counts of this clonotype. The V and J genes are TRBV29-1 and TRBJ2-3, with a possible D match to TRBD2 (6 bases). Germline V lookup: CDR1 SQVTM, CDR2 ANQGSEA. V was pared by 3 bases and J by 4 bases, with 14 bases between. The CDR3 contains 14 residues. CDR3 in DNA: TGCAGCGTTGATGGTCCTGGGGGGTCAGATACGCAGTATTTT. This gives the protein CSVDGPGGSDTQYF.

This clonotype was seen at least ten times. The genes are TRBV28 and TRBJ1-1; 8 bases are a match to TRBD1. Germline CDR1 is MDHEN and CDR2 is SYDVKM. The CDR3 consists of 13 residues. The V gene end was trimmed by 8 bases and the J gene end by 7 bases; junction bases not matched to a gene: 9. CDR3 residues: CASFQGAPGEAFF. CDR3 nucleotide sequence: TGTGCCAGCTTTCAGGGGGCGCCGGGTGAAGCTTTCTTT.

The table lists this clonotype with a few counts. The chain recombines TRBV5-1 with TRBJ2-2; D might be TRBD1 or TRBD2, each matching 5 bases. The germline V gene encodes CDR1 SGHRS and CDR2 YFSETQ. Trimming removed 3 bases at V and 3 bases at J, with 9 bases between. The CDR3 spans 14 residues. CDR3 residues: CASSWDQDTGELFF. CDR3 bases: TGCGCCAGCAGCTGGGACCAAGACACCGGGGAGCTGTTTTTT.

This clonotype was detected ten times or more. This chain connects TRBV2 to TRBJ2-1; D possibly corresponds to TRBD2 (7 bases). This CDR3 comprises 18 residues. V was shortened by 7 bases and J by 3 bases, with 25 bases between the two germline ends. Germline V lookup: CDR1 SNHLY, CDR2 FYNNEI. The chain's CDR3 is CASMRESSGGHRYNEQFF. Written as DNA, the CDR3 is TGTGCCAGCATGAGAGAAAGTTCGGGGGGACACCGCTACAATGAGCAGTTCTTC.

As for this clonotype: Being one base from a much bigger clone, this may be a read error. This sequence joins TRBV10-3 and TRBJ1-1; D uncertain. V was clipped by 7 bases and J by 1 base, with 4 bases between them. This CDR3 is built from 11 residues. Germline CDR1 is ENHRY and CDR2 is SYGVKD. As DNA, the CDR3 is TGTGCCATCATGCGGAACACTGAAGCTTTCTTT. Amino acid sequence: CAIMRNTEAFF.

This clonotype was detected only a few times. The gene calls are TRBV11-2 and TRBJ1-2; D not certain. The CDR3 is 13 amino acids. CDR1 is SGHAT, CDR2 FQNNGV, per germline. V gave up 1 base and J gave up 4 bases, with 7 bases separating them. CDR3 sequence (DNA): TGTGCCAGCAGCTTAGGGCCGTCCTATGGCTACACCTTC. It translates to CASSLGPSYGYTF.

The chain combines TRBV12-3 or TRBV12-4 with TRBJ2-3, with TRBD1 as a possible D gene (5 bases). Trimming removed 0 bases from V and 14 bases from J, with 12 bases in between. This CDR3 region has 12 residues. The CDR3 DNA reads as TGTGCCAGCAGTTTAGCGCAGGACAATCCGTATTTT. It encodes CASSLAQDNPYF.

This clonotype was detected a few times. The gene calls are TRBV20-1 and TRBJ2-6; D may be TRBD2 (7 bases). The CDR3 is 16 residues long. Germline V CDR1 and CDR2: DFQATT, SNEGSKA (reference sequence). V was cut by 6 bases and J by 1 base, with 16 bases left in between. As DNA, the CDR3 is TGCAGTGCCCATGGGGGGGGCTGGTCTGGGGCCAACGTCCTGACTTTC. Its translation: CSAHGGGWSGANVLTF.

This clonotype was seen more than once but under ten times. The chain couples TRBV29-1 to TRBJ2-5; D is perhaps TRBD1 (6 bases). The CDR3 spans 13 residues. Germline V gene data show CDR1 as SQVTM and CDR2 as ANQGSEA. This chain's CDR3 is CTVPRGRGETQYF. In DNA form, the CDR3 reads TGCACCGTACCCAGGGGCCGGGGAGAGACCCAGTACTTC.